This TCR beta chain came from a study of blood T cells in healthy people across ages. Whole-study results and caveats: A greater number of naive CD4+ cells and higher diversity distinguished long-lived donors from aged donors.

Together with a sample-barcoded 5' primer, a J-beta primer mix was included in a second PCR lasting about 6 to 12 cycles. One entry per CDR3 protein results from TCRdb running MiXCR on the 5' RACE reads. The repertoire holds roughly 500,000 distinct CDR3 sequences, with approximately 27% as singletons. The CDR3 consists of 15 residues. The germline CDR1 and CDR2 sequences are MGHRA and YSYEKL. Trimming stripped 0 bases from V and 4 bases from J, with 12 bases between. A remark on this clonotype: Antigen: not known.

V is TRBV4-1 and J is TRBJ1-2; D gene unclear. Sequencing was done on a sample of blood. The sequence derives from a woman between 65 and 79 years old in good health. The CDR3 nucleotides are TGCGCCAGCAGCCAAGAAACGGGCAGCCGCTATGGCTACACCTTC. Translating gives CASSQETGSRYGYTF.